Listed here are 28 T cell receptor beta chains from one sample, sequenced in a study of blood T cell repertoires in COVID-19. The data were produced by immunoSEQ multiplex PCR, yet TCRdb's version contains in-frame clones alone and is incomplete. This sample has roughly 380,000 clones, with approximately 90% found just once. Sequences were obtained from peripheral blood. The receptors here all came from a woman aged 55-70 years with COVID-19, enrolled during active disease.

The rearrangement joins TRBV5-4 to TRBJ2-6, with a tentative D call TRBD1 (6 bases). Germline CDR1 is SGHNT and CDR2 is YYREEE (reference sequence). V was shortened by 4 bases and J by 1 base, with 9 bases between the two germline ends. The CDR3 is 15 amino acids. The CDR3 nucleotides are TGTGCCAGCAGCCCCGGACAGTCTGGGGCCAACGTCCTGACTTTC. Its translation is CASSPGQSGANVLTF.

On this clone itself: The same CDR3 is also encoded by other DNA sequences in this sample. The chain is built from TRBV18 and TRBJ1-6; 9 bases are shared with TRBD1. CDR3 length: 14 amino acids. V was clipped by 6 bases and J by 7 bases; unmatched bases: 4. Germline values: CDR1 KGHSH, CDR2 LQKENI. The CDR3 coding sequence is TGTGCCAGCTCGCCAGGACAGGGGAATTCACCCCTCCACTTT. Its protein is CASSPGQGNSPLHF.

The genes are TRBV29-1 and TRBJ2-5, with TRBD2 identical over 7 bases. CDR1 is SQVTM and CDR2 is ANQGSEA in the germline V gene. This CDR3 has 11 residues. Trimming removed 5 bases from V and 10 bases from J; junction bases left unmatched: 7. The CDR3 sequence is CSVLGGVGQYF. The DNA of the CDR3 is TGCAGCGTTTTGGGGGGGGTTGGCCAGTACTTC.

The V and J genes are TRBV5-1 and TRBJ2-3; 7 positions agree with TRBD2. Looked up from germline, CDR1 is SGHRS and CDR2 is YFSETQ. J gave up 0 bases and V 3 bases, and 7 bases lay outside the gene matches. This CDR3 has 16 amino acids. DNA of the CDR3: TGCGCCAGCAGCTCCCGCGGGGGATCCAGCACAGATACGCAGTATTTT. It translates to CASSSRGGSSTDTQYF.

CDR3 bases: TGTGCCAGCAGCTTAGCTTTCAACTACAATGAGCAGTTCTTC. Its translation is CASSLAFNYNEQFF. The V gene is TRBV7-2, the J gene TRBJ2-1; D ambiguous. Per the germline V gene, CDR1 is SGHTA and CDR2 is FQGNSA. The V end lost 0 bases, the J end lost 3 bases, and 6 bases lay between the germline ends. The CDR3 loop spans 14 amino acids.

This chain uses TRBV6-6 with TRBJ1-2; the match to TRBD1 covers 7 bases. J gave up 5 bases and V 6 bases, and 9 bases lay outside the gene matches. This CDR3 region has 14 residues. Germline V CDR1 and CDR2: MNHNY, SVGAGI (reference sequence). The CDR3 sequence: CASRRDSQEYGYTF. For the CDR3, the DNA is TGTGCCAGCAGAAGGGACAGCCAAGAATATGGCTACACCTTC.

The chain employs TRBV5-6 and TRBJ1-3, with D perhaps TRBD1 (6 bases). The germline V and J ends were trimmed by 7 bases and 2 bases, with 13 bases remaining between them. The length of the CDR3 is 14 residues. The V gene's germline CDR1 is SGHDT and CDR2 YYEEEE. The DNA of the CDR3 is TGTGCCAGCCACATGACAGGAACTGGAAACACCATATATTTT. Amino acid sequence: CASHMTGTGNTIYF.

The rearrangement links TRBV7-3 to TRBJ2-3; D might be TRBD1 (6 bases). This CDR3 is 14 amino acids long. V lost 6 bases and J 1 base, leaving 11 bases between the germline ends. CDR1 is SGHTA and CDR2 is FQGTGA in the germline V gene. The CDR3 here is CASSPGQGTDTQYF. For the CDR3, the DNA is TGTGCCAGCAGTCCGGGACAAGGCACAGATACGCAGTATTTT. Based on the CDR3 plus reference TRBV7-3 and TRBJ2-3, the full variable domain is GAGVSQTPSNKVTEKGKYVELRCDPISGHTALYWYRQSLGQGPEFLIYFQGTGAADDSGLPNDRFFAVRPEGSVSTLKIQRTERGDSAVYLCASSPGQGTDTQYFGPGTRLTVL.

This chain links TRBV19 with TRBJ1-2; a possible D gene is TRBD1 (6 bases). The CDR3 has 15 residues. Trimming removed 6 bases from V and 6 bases from J, with 20 bases in between. The V gene's germline CDR1 is LNHDA and CDR2 SQIVND (reference sequence). CDR3 sequence (DNA): TGTGCCAGTAGACCACATGGCACAGGGTTTGATGGCTACACCTTC. Its translation: CASRPHGTGFDGYTF.

The chain couples TRBV27 to TRBJ2-7; maybe TRBD2 (5 bases). The CDR3 runs 14 residues. Germline CDR1 is MNHEY and CDR2 is SMNVEV (reference sequence). V lost 1 base and J 6 bases, leaving 13 bases between the germline ends. CDR3 sequence: CASSLLLGSLEQYF. The CDR3 DNA is TGTGCCAGCAGTTTATTACTTGGGAGTCTCGAGCAGTACTTC.

The CDR3 is CASTAGTGIGYTF. DNA for the CDR3: TGTGCCAGCACGGCCGGGACAGGGATCGGCTACACCTTC. This rearrangement joins TRBV6-5 to TRBJ1-2, with TRBD1 matching over 9 bases. This CDR3 is 13 amino acids long. Germline CDR1 is MNHEY and CDR2 is SVGAGI. V trimming: 7 bases; J trimming: 8 bases; junction bases outside the gene matches: 8.

This clone occurred once. V gene TRBV5-4 combines with J gene TRBJ2-3; 12 bases fit TRBD2. The J segment lost 2 bases and the V segment lost 4 bases, leaving 8 bases of the junction unmatched. This CDR3 has 17 residues. The germline V gene has CDR1 SGHNT and CDR2 YYREEE (reference sequence). CDR3 region: CASSLRLAGEFTDTQYF. The CDR3 coding sequence is TGTGCCAGCAGCCTCAGACTAGCGGGGGAATTCACAGATACGCAGTATTTT. Using reference TRBV5-4 and TRBJ2-3 for the parts outside the CDR3, the full variable domain is ETGVTQSPTHLIKTRGQQVTLRCSSQSGHNTVSWYQQALGQGPQFIFQYYREEENGRGNFPPRFSGLQFPNYSSELNVNALELDDSALYLCASSLRLAGEFTDTQYFGPGTRLTVL.

The genes are TRBV5-1 and TRBJ2-7, with 9 bases identical to TRBD1. V was pared by 4 bases and J by 7 bases, with 12 bases of the junction left unmatched. CDR3 length equals 15 residues. Germline V lookup: CDR1 SGHRS, CDR2 YFSETQ. The CDR3 coding sequence is TGCGCCAGCAGCAACCTGGACAGGGGCCCCAGAGAGCAGTACTTC. As protein: CASSNLDRGPREQYF.

This clone was counted between two and nine times. Here the CDR3 DNA reads TGTGCCACTAAGGGACAGGGTATAACGGGAGCTTTCTTT. This gives the protein CATKGQGITGAFF. This chain links TRBV19 with TRBJ1-1; 9 bases align to TRBD1. Germline V gene lookup returns CDR1 LNHDA and CDR2 SQIVND (reference sequence). The V gene end was trimmed by 10 bases and the J gene end by 10 bases; junction bases not matched to a gene: 13. The CDR3 is 13 amino acids.

This clone was seen only once. This chain joins TRBV5-4 and TRBJ2-5; 10 bases align to TRBD2. Germline CDR1 reads SGHNT; CDR2 reads YYREEE (reference sequence). V trimming: 4 bases; J trimming: 3 bases; junction bases outside the gene matches: 9. The CDR3 extends over 16 amino acids. CDR3 residues: CASSPNSGGPEETQYF. CDR3 DNA sequence: TGTGCCAGCAGCCCCAATAGCGGGGGGCCGGAAGAGACCCAGTACTTC.

This sequence joins TRBV5-1 and TRBJ1-6, with a tentative D call TRBD1 (5 bases). Germline V CDR1 and CDR2: SGHRS, YFSETQ. V lost 0 bases and J 4 bases, leaving 8 bases between the germline ends. The CDR3 runs 15 residues. The CDR3 here is CASSLEGLYNSPLHF. The CDR3 nucleotides are TGCGCCAGCAGCTTGGAGGGGTTGTATAATTCACCCCTCCACTTT.

The V gene is TRBV5-5, the J gene TRBJ1-3; 7 bases map to TRBD1. V lost 1 base, J lost 0 bases, and 7 bases stayed unmatched. The CDR3 is 17 residues long. Germline CDR1 and CDR2: SGHKS and YYEKEE (reference sequence). The CDR3, as DNA: TGTGCCAGCAGCTTGTTGGTAGGGGGCCCCTCTGGAAACACCATATATTTT. Encoded protein: CASSLLVGGPSGNTIYF.

The J gene is TRBJ1-3, the V gene TRBV7-2, with 11 positions matching TRBD1. This CDR3 spans 13 amino acids. Germline trimming cut 4 bases from V and 7 bases from J; bases unmatched to any gene: 0. Germline CDR1 is SGHTA and CDR2 is FQGNSA. The CDR3 DNA follows: TGTGCCAGCAGCTGGGACAGGGGGAACACCATATATTTT. It yields the protein CASSWDRGNTIYF.

Only one count was recorded for this clone. This rearrangement joins TRBV24-1 to TRBJ2-3; D remains unclear. V was shortened by 5 bases and J by 6 bases, with 14 bases between the two germline ends. The CDR3 totals 14 residues. CDR1 is KGHDR, CDR2 SFDVKD, per germline. The DNA of the CDR3 is TGTGCCACCAGTGTCGGTGGGCCCCCCGATACGCAGTATTTT. It codes for CATSVGGPPDTQYF.

V and J are TRBV5-6 and TRBJ2-3; no clear D gene. Germline loops: CDR1 SGHDT, CDR2 YYEEEE. This CDR3 has 14 residues. The V end lost 1 base, the J end lost 1 base, and 7 bases lay between the germline ends. CDR3: CASSLRVGTDTQYF. The CDR3 DNA reads as TGTGCCAGCAGCTTGCGGGTAGGCACAGATACGCAGTATTTT.

V and J are TRBV5-1 and TRBJ2-5; D unclear. Between the trimmed V and J ends, which lost 4 bases and 3 bases, there was a span of 4 bases. The CDR3 is 11 residues long. Germline assignment: CDR1 SGHRS and CDR2 YFSETQ. The CDR3 DNA sequence: TGCGCCAGCAGCGTAAAAGAGACCCAGTACTTC. It is translated as CASSVKETQYF. Complete variable domain (other parts from reference TRBV5-1 and TRBJ2-5): KAGVTQTPRYLIKTRGQQVTLSCSPISGHRSVSWYQQTPGQGLQFLFEYFSETQRNKGNFPGRFSGRQFSNSRSEMNVSTLELGDSALYLCASSVKETQYFGPGTRLLVL.

On this clone: The sample carries other DNA sequences with the same CDR3. The chain joins TRBV28 to TRBJ1-4, with a tentative D call TRBD1 (6 bases). The germline CDR1 and CDR2 sequences are MDHEN and SYDVKM. V was shortened by 3 bases and J by 5 bases, with 10 bases between the two germline ends. The CDR3 loop spans 14 amino acids. CDR3 sequence: CASSLPQGNEKLFF. Here the CDR3 DNA reads TGTGCCAGCAGTTTGCCACAGGGAAATGAAAAACTGTTTTTT.

DNA of the CDR3: TGTGCCAGTAGTGCCAACAGGGGGACTAGCAATCAGCCCCAGCATTTT. This translates into CASSANRGTSNQPQHF. The V gene is TRBV19, the J gene TRBJ1-5; 8 bases match TRBD1. V lost 5 bases, J lost 0 bases, and 6 bases stayed unmatched. CDR3 length: 16 residues. Germline CDR1 is LNHDA and CDR2 is SQIVND (reference sequence).

The rearrangement links TRBV9 to TRBJ2-5; 11 bases are a match to TRBD2. This CDR3 region has 16 residues. V dropped 3 bases and J dropped 4; count of bases not matched to a gene: 8. Germline CDR1 and CDR2: SGDLS and YYNGEE. CDR3 bases: TGTGCCAGCAGCGCCCGACTAGCGGGGCGGGGAGAGACCCAGTACTTC. It codes for CASSARLAGRGETQYF.

This rearrangement joins TRBV12-3 or TRBV12-4 to TRBJ1-5; D not resolved. V lost 6 bases and J lost 6, with 9 bases in between. The CDR3 is made up of 12 amino acids. The CDR3 sequence: CASRIGPQPQHF. CDR3 nucleotide sequence: TGTGCCAGCAGGATTGGGCCTCAGCCCCAGCATTTT.

This CDR3 reads CASRDNRGPWYGYTF. DNA of the CDR3: TGTGCCAGCAGGGACAACAGGGGCCCGTGGTATGGCTACACCTTC. The chain joins TRBV6-6 to TRBJ1-2, with 7 positions matching TRBD1. The germline gives CDR1 MNHNY, CDR2 SVGAGI (reference sequence). The CDR3 has 15 amino acids. The V and J ends lost 6 bases and 5 bases, in that order; junction bases with no gene match: 12.

V gene TRBV5-5 combines with J gene TRBJ1-5; D gene unclear. The CDR3 length is 15 residues. Trimming left V 0 bases short and J 7 bases short, with 14 bases between. The germline gives CDR1 SGHKS, CDR2 YYEKEE (reference sequence). The chain's CDR3 is CASSLEVGPGQPQHF. In DNA, the CDR3 is TGTGCCAGCAGCTTGGAAGTGGGCCCGGGACAGCCCCAGCATTTT.

The J gene is TRBJ2-2, the V gene TRBV5-4; 12 nucleotides line up with TRBD2. The V and J ends lost 3 bases and 6 bases, in that order; junction bases with no gene match: 6. CDR1 SGHNT and CDR2 YYREEE come from the germline V gene (reference sequence). CDR3 length: 16 amino acids. DNA of the CDR3: TGTGCCAGCAGCTCAAAGACTAGCGGGGGTTCCGGGGAGCTGTTTTTT. This encodes CASSSKTSGGSGELFF.